The rows below give T cell receptor beta chains drawn from one sample of a study of blood T cell repertoires in COVID-19. Sequenced by immunoSEQ multiplex PCR; TCRdb stores in-frame clones only, minus some. The sample has about 150,000 clones, roughly four fifths seen once. The sequenced sample consisted of peripheral blood. These receptors all come from an older woman with acute or convalescent COVID-19. CDR3s include the opening cysteine and the closing phenylalanine or tryptophan. The D gene is left open where the match is weak. Not every row has a clone size; where given, it reads once, few, many or a size class.

size: NA; J: TRBJ2-5; V: TRBV9; D: TRBD2; CDR3: CASSVGGTSGRETQYF; DNA: TGTGCCAGCAGCGTAGGAGGGACTAGCGGGAGGGAGACCCAGTACTTC
size: NA; J: TRBJ1-2; V: TRBV28; D: NA; CDR3: CASSGGSSYGYTF; DNA: TGTGCCAGCAGTGGTGGCTCTTCCTATGGCTACACCTTC
size: NA; J: TRBJ2-5; V: TRBV6-2/TRBV6-3; D: TRBD1; CDR3: CASSYRSRGRETQYF; DNA: TGTGCCAGCAGTTACCGGTCCAGGGGGCGAGAGACCCAGTACTTC
size: NA; J: TRBJ1-1; V: TRBV28; D: TRBD1; CDR3: CASSTGQGRTEAFF; DNA: TGTGCCAGCAGTACGGGACAGGGGAGGACTGAAGCTTTCTTT
size: NA; J: TRBJ1-5; V: TRBV6-9; D: NA; CDR3: CASSSQGLQPQHF; DNA: TGTGCCAGCAGTTCCCAGGGGCTTCAGCCCCAGCATTTT
size: NA; J: TRBJ1-1; V: TRBV5-8; D: NA; CDR3: CASSLNTEAFF; DNA: TGTGCCAGCAGCCTTAACACTGAAGCTTTCTTT
size: NA; J: TRBJ2-5; V: TRBV15; D: TRBD1; CDR3: CATRGQGAQEETQYF; DNA: TGTGCCACCCGGGGACAGGGGGCGCAGGAAGAGACCCAGTACTTC
size: NA; J: TRBJ1-2; V: TRBV5-1; D: TRBD1; CDR3: CASSNGQGASGYTF; DNA: TGCGCCAGCAGCAACGGACAGGGGGCAAGTGGCTACACCTTC
size: NA; J: TRBJ1-2; V: TRBV9; D: TRBD1; CDR3: CASSVVTPGQGIATF; DNA: TGTGCCAGCAGCGTAGTGACCCCCGGACAGGGAATAGCCACCTTC
size: few; J: TRBJ2-7; V: TRBV5-1; D: NA; CDR3: CASSAGLTYEQYF; DNA: TGCGCCAGCAGCGCAGGACTTACCTACGAGCAGTACTTC
size: NA; J: TRBJ1-4; V: TRBV27; D: NA; CDR3: CASSDSYNEKLFF; DNA: TGTGCCAGTTCGGACAGCTATAATGAAAAACTGTTTTTT
size: NA; J: TRBJ1-1; V: TRBV12-3/TRBV12-4; D: NA; CDR3: CASRPSNTEAFF; DNA: TGTGCCAGCAGACCCAGTAACACTGAAGCTTTCTTT
size: few; J: TRBJ1-1; V: TRBV28; D: TRBD1; CDR3: CASSLSGTANTEAFF; DNA: TGTGCCAGCAGTTTATCCGGGACAGCGAACACTGAAGCTTTCTTT
size: NA; J: TRBJ1-1; V: TRBV5-1; D: NA; CDR3: CASSLASNTEAFF; DNA: TGCGCCAGCAGCTTGGCTTCGAACACTGAAGCTTTCTTT
size: once; J: TRBJ2-3; V: TRBV6-4; D: TRBD2; CDR3: CASSDSAGGSTDTQYF; DNA: TGTGCCAGCAGTGACTCAGCGGGGGGAAGCACAGATACGCAGTATTTT
size: NA; J: TRBJ1-2; V: TRBV5-6; D: TRBD1; CDR3: CASSPDRGLYGYTF; DNA: TGTGCCAGCAGCCCCGACAGGGGTTTATATGGCTACACCTTC
size: NA; J: TRBJ1-2; V: TRBV29-1; D: TRBD1; CDR3: CSVEDRGDGYTF; DNA: TGCAGCGTCGAGGACAGGGGAGATGGCTACACCTTC
size: once; J: TRBJ1-1; V: TRBV2; D: NA; CDR3: CASSFVQGGTEAFF; DNA: TGTGCCAGCAGTTTCGTACAGGGCGGGACTGAAGCTTTCTTT
size: NA; J: TRBJ1-2; V: TRBV6-1; D: NA; CDR3: CASSEASGGGHRLYGYTF; DNA: TGTGCCAGCAGTGAAGCAAGTGGGGGAGGACACCGCCTCTATGGCTACACCTTC
size: NA; J: TRBJ2-2; V: TRBV13; D: NA; CDR3: CASTKRRGDTGELFF; DNA: TGTGCCAGCACAAAAAGGAGGGGCGACACCGGGGAGCTGTTTTTT
size: NA; J: TRBJ2-7; V: TRBV5-1; D: NA; CDR3: CASLSGTFPYEQYF; DNA: TGCGCCAGCTTATCCGGGACATTTCCCTACGAGCAGTACTTC
size: NA; J: TRBJ2-3; V: TRBV5-5; D: TRBD2; CDR3: CASSPISGGATDTQYF; DNA: TGTGCCAGCAGCCCGATATCGGGGGGGGCCACAGATACGCAGTATTTT
size: once; J: TRBJ1-1; V: TRBV6-5; D: NA; CDR3: CASSSGGGNTEAFF; DNA: TGTGCCAGCAGCTCCGGAGGCGGGAACACTGAAGCTTTCTTT
size: NA; J: TRBJ1-5; V: TRBV18; D: NA; CDR3: CASSPAGVARNPNQPQHF; DNA: TGTGCCAGCTCCCCCGCGGGGGTCGCACGAAACCCCAATCAGCCCCAGCATTTT
size: NA; J: TRBJ1-4; V: TRBV6-1; D: NA; CDR3: CASSSGEGGNEKLFF; DNA: TGTGCCAGCAGCTCGGGAGAAGGCGGTAATGAAAAACTGTTTTTT
size: NA; J: TRBJ1-5; V: TRBV6-1; D: NA; CDR3: CASTRQRSNQPQHF; DNA: TGTGCCAGCACTCGACAGCGTAGCAATCAGCCCCAGCATTTT
size: once; J: TRBJ1-4; V: TRBV19; D: NA; CDR3: CASSILSRLFF; DNA: TGTGCCAGTAGTATTCTCAGTCGACTGTTTTTT
size: NA; J: TRBJ1-5; V: TRBV6-6; D: TRBD1; CDR3: CASTPPRQGAQPQHF; DNA: TGTGCCAGCACCCCTCCTAGACAGGGGGCTCAGCCCCAGCATTTT
size: once; J: TRBJ1-4; V: TRBV15; D: NA; CDR3: CATSVTGTPADEKLFF; DNA: TGTGCCACCAGCGTCACCGGGACACCGGCGGATGAAAAACTGTTTTTT
size: NA; J: TRBJ1-1; V: TRBV7-9; D: TRBD1; CDR3: CASSLEGQGSTEAFF; DNA: TGTGCCAGCAGCTTAGAAGGACAGGGGTCCACTGAAGCTTTCTTT
size: few; J: TRBJ1-6; V: TRBV7-9; D: TRBD1; CDR3: CASSLEGARGSPLHF; DNA: TGTGCCAGCAGCCTCGAGGGGGCGCGGGGTTCACCCCTCCACTTT
size: NA; J: TRBJ1-1; V: TRBV18; D: NA; CDR3: CASSVRGDTEAFF; DNA: TGTGCCAGCTCGGTTCGGGGAGACACTGAAGCTTTCTTT
size: NA; J: TRBJ1-4; V: TRBV2; D: NA; CDR3: CASRPTTGKYEKLFF; DNA: TGTGCCAGCAGACCTACCACAGGGAAGTACGAAAAACTGTTTTTT
size: few; J: TRBJ2-3; V: TRBV7-8; D: NA; CDR3: CASSFGQPLDTQYF; DNA: TGTGCCAGCAGCTTTGGACAGCCTCTGGATACGCAGTATTTT
size: few; J: TRBJ1-6; V: TRBV5-5; D: NA; CDR3: CASRSPGAKAGNSPLHF; DNA: TGTGCCAGCAGATCCCCGGGAGCCAAAGCGGGAAATTCACCCCTCCACTTT
size: NA; J: TRBJ1-4; V: TRBV10-3; D: NA; CDR3: CAAQATGLPNEKLFF; DNA: TGTGCCGCACAGGCTACAGGTCTTCCTAATGAAAAACTGTTTTTT